The sequence of this TCR beta chain was determined in a study of OX40 agonist ivuxolimab in advanced cancers. For the study at large: Patients received ivuxolimab, an intravenous treatment, every 2 weeks at 0.01 to 10 mg/kg. One patient with hepatocellular carcinoma and two with cutaneous melanoma, three in all, had partial responses. Points from the study as a whole: At doses 0.1 to 3.0 mg/kg, CD4+ and CD8+ clones expanded. On average, a greater number of expanded clones characterised CD8+ T cells relative to CD4+.

Details on this clone: The target antigen is unknown.

The method was immunoSEQ multiplex PCR; TCRdb's version includes in-frame clones alone and lacks a portion of them. This table holds approximately 80,000 clones, roughly 89% found once. The sample was CD4+ or CD8+ T cells sorted from blood, taken in a trial of the OX40 agonist ivuxolimab. This TCR came from an adult with an advanced solid tumor such as melanoma, head and neck, liver or kidney cancer.

CDR3 region: CASSQGADSPLHF. As DNA, the CDR3 is TGTGCCAGCAGTCAGGGGGCCGACTCACCCCTCCACTTT. V and J are TRBV7-9 and TRBJ1-6, with 8 positions matching TRBD1. From germline, CDR1 is SEHNR and CDR2 FQNEAQ (reference sequence). The CDR3 consists of 13 residues. Trimming removed 6 bases from V and 10 bases from J; junction bases left unmatched: 5.